This T cell receptor (beta chain) was captured in a study of blood T cells in healthy people across ages. Alongside a J-beta primer mix, a sample-barcoded 5' primer served in a second PCR lasting about 7 to 11 cycles. One entry per CDR3 protein, called by TCRdb with MiXCR from the 5' RACE reads. The table lists more than 750,000 distinct CDR3 sequences, under 35% of them singletons. The V gene end was trimmed by 3 bases and the J gene end by 4 bases; junction bases not matched to a gene: 11. The germline gives CDR1 KGHDR, CDR2 SFDVKD. The CDR3 has 17 residues. This clonotype was counted many times. The same sample was also studied in work on T cells of mothers and their children.

The sample comprised blood. This chain joins TRBV24-1 and TRBJ2-5, with 9 bases lining up with TRBD1. The sequence was obtained from a woman in her thirties or forties in good health. CDR3 sequence reads: CATSDPSGTGPLETQYF. The CDR3 region has the DNA TGTGCCACCAGTGATCCATCCGGGACAGGGCCCCTAGAGACCCAGTACTTC.